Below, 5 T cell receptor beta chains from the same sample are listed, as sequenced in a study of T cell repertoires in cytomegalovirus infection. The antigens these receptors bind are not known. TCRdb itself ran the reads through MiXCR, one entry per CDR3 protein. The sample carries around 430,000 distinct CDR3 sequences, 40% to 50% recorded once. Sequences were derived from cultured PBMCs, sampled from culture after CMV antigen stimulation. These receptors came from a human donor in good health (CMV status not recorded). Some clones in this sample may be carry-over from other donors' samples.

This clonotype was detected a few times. This CDR3 is CATSGSSYNEQFF. CDR3 coding DNA: TGTGCCACTAGCGGGAGCTCCTACAATGAGCAGTTCTTC. The chain carries TRBV7-2 and TRBJ2-1; 10 bases match TRBD2. The CDR3 extends over 13 amino acids. The germline gives CDR1 SGHTA, CDR2 FQGNSA. J was trimmed by 0 bases and V by 10 bases; bases with no gene match: 0. Together with reference TRBV7-2 and TRBJ2-1, the CDR3 gives the full variable domain: GAGVSQSPSNKVTEKGKDVELRCDPISGHTALYWYRQSLGQGLEFLIYFQGNSAPDKSGLPSDRFSAERTGGSVSTLTIQRTQQEDSAVYLCATSGSSYNEQFFGPGTRLTVL.

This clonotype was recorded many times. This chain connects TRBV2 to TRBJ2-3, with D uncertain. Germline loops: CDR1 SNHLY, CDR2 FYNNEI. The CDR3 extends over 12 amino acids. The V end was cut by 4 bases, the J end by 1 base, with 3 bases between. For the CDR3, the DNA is TGTGCCAGCAGTGCGGGCACAGATACGCAGTATTTT. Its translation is CASSAGTDTQYF.

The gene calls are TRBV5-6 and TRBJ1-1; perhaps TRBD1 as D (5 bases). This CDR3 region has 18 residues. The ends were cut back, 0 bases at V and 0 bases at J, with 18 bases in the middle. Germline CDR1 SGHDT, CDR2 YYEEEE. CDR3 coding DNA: TGTGCCAGCAGCTTGGCCGCGGCAGGGTGGCTAATGAACACTGAAGCTTTCTTT. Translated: CASSLAAAGWLMNTEAFF.

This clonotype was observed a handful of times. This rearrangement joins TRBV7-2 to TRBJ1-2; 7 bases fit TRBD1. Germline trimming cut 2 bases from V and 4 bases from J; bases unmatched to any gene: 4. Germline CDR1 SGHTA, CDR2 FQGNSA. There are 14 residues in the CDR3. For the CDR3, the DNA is TGTGCCAGCAGCTTACAGGGACAGCTCTATGGCTACACCTTC. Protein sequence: CASSLQGQLYGYTF.

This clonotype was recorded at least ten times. The DNA of the CDR3 is TGTGCCAGCAGCCCATGGCCGGGGGAGACCCAGTACTTC. Protein product: CASSPWPGETQYF. The chain has TRBV7-2 and TRBJ2-5, with D perhaps TRBD2 (5 bases). Germline V gene data show CDR1 as SGHTA and CDR2 as FQGNSA. The ends were cut back, 5 bases at V and 5 bases at J, with 12 bases in the middle. The CDR3 has 13 amino acids.